Presented here are 5 T cell receptor beta chains from one specimen sequenced in a study of T cells after yellow fever vaccination. TCRdb reprocessed the 5' RACE reads via MiXCR and lists one record per CDR3 protein. The table has about 320,000 distinct CDR3 sequences, 3.5% to 5% seen once. The sequencing used PBMCs, collected 15 days after the yellow fever booster vaccination. The receptors were gathered from a man between 18 and 29 years old who received the YFV17D yellow fever vaccine.

This clonotype appeared a few times. The genes are TRBV4-2 and TRBJ2-3; 7 bases are a match to TRBD1. V was clipped by 4 bases and J by 0 bases; unmatched bases: 4. The CDR3 spans 15 residues. CDR1 is LGHNA, CDR2 YNFKEQ, per germline. The CDR3 protein is CASSRGTASTDTQYF. Here the CDR3 DNA reads TGTGCCAGCAGCCGGGGGACAGCTAGCACAGATACGCAGTATTTT.

This clonotype has a count of ten or more. The chain links TRBV19 to TRBJ2-1, with D possibly being TRBD1 (6 bases). This CDR3 spans 14 amino acids. Germline V gives CDR1 LNHDA, CDR2 SQIVND (reference sequence). The V end was cut by 5 bases, the J end by 6 bases, with 14 bases between. The CDR3 nucleotides are TGTGCCAGTAGTGTTGGGACACCGGGCAATGAGCAGTTCTTC. Protein sequence: CASSVGTPGNEQFF.

The sample holds many counts of this clonotype. The genes are TRBV29-1 and TRBJ1-5, with no clear D. Germline loops: CDR1 SQVTM, CDR2 ANQGSEA. With 4 bases removed from V and 2 bases from J, the gap between germline ends came to 15 bases. The CDR3 sequence is 15 residues long. The CDR3 DNA reads TGCAGCGTTGCGGACGGTCTAATTGGCAATCAGCCCCAGCATTTT. It yields the protein CSVADGLIGNQPQHF.

Regarding this clonotype: Germline is not matched at one junction end, which may reflect a read error. The V and J genes are TRBV12-3 or TRBV12-4 and TRBJ2-3; TRBD1 might be the D (5 bases). The CDR3 totals 12 residues. Written as DNA, the CDR3 is TGTGCCAGCAGTCCCGACTCAGGTCGCAGGGATTTT. Its translation is CASSPDSGRRDF.

This clonotype was observed at least ten times. The junction departs from the called germline gene at one end, perhaps through a read error. The CDR3 spells CASSWGTGEYNEQFF. CDR3 DNA sequence: TGTGCTAGCAGCTGGGGCACAGGGGAGTACAATGAGCAGTTCTTC. The V and J genes are TRBV7-7 and TRBJ2-1; 7 bases match TRBD1. The V gene's germline CDR1 is SSHAT and CDR2 FNYEAQ (reference sequence). CDR3 length equals 15 residues. The full variable domain, rest sourced from reference TRBV7-7 and TRBJ2-1, is GAGVSQSPRYKVTKRGQDVTLRCDPISSHATLYWYQQALGQGPEFLTYFNYEAQPDKSGLPSDRFSAERPEGSISTLTIQRTEQRDSAMYRCASSWGTGEYNEQFFGPGTRLTVL.